Shown below are 9 T cell receptor beta chains from a single sample sequenced in a study of control samples from healthy donors and cancer patients. This table comes from immunoSEQ multiplex PCR, and its TCRdb copy is limited to in-frame clones, with some not included. In the table there are roughly 63,000 clones, more than 85% of which are singletons. Input material: PBMCs. The receptors shown here come from a middle-aged man with colorectal cancer.

The CDR3 DNA sequence: TGTGCCAGCAGCTTAAACAGGGCATACGGAAACACCATATATTTT. It yields the protein CASSLNRAYGNTIYF. The genes are TRBV5-6 and TRBJ1-3, with a possible D match to TRBD1 (6 bases). Germline V CDR1 and CDR2: SGHDT, YYEEEE. This CDR3 comprises 15 residues. V was trimmed by 2 bases and J by 4 bases, leaving 13 bases between them.

This chain links TRBV6-5 with TRBJ2-2; 9 bases agree with TRBD2. Germline CDR1 and CDR2: MNHEY and SVGAGI. CDR3 length equals 15 residues. V lost 6 bases, J lost 5 bases, and 7 bases stayed unmatched. The CDR3 sequence is CASSKTSGGTGELFF. CDR3 DNA sequence: TGTGCCAGCAGCAAAACGAGCGGGGGGACCGGGGAGCTGTTTTTT.

V is TRBV7-2 and J is TRBJ1-5; D remains ambiguous. V was clipped by 3 bases and J by 5 bases, with 5 bases between them. This CDR3 region has 12 residues. The germline gives CDR1 SGHTA, CDR2 FQGNSA. The CDR3 coding sequence is TGTGCCAGCAGCTTGGACTATCAGCCCCAGCATTTT. Amino acids: CASSLDYQPQHF.

The V and J genes are TRBV5-1 and TRBJ1-1; D gene uncertain. The CDR3 is made up of 14 amino acids. The ends were cut back, 2 bases at V and 1 base at J, with 9 bases in the middle. Germline V gives CDR1 SGHRS, CDR2 YFSETQ. CDR3 residues: CASSLANENTEAFF. As DNA, the CDR3 is TGCGCCAGCAGCTTAGCGAATGAGAACACTGAAGCTTTCTTT.

The chain links TRBV7-2 to TRBJ2-5; 8 bases match TRBD2. The CDR3 has 14 residues. Germline CDR1 SGHTA, CDR2 FQGNSA. V lost 6 bases and J lost 5; bases outside the gene matches: 8. CDR3 amino acids: CASSRGGQGETQYF. The CDR3 DNA follows: TGTGCCAGCAGTCGGGGGGGACAAGGCGAGACCCAGTACTTC.

J is TRBJ2-7 and V is TRBV19, with TRBD2 matching over 12 bases. Trimming at V came to 6 bases and at J to 5 bases, leaving 5 bases not matched to a gene. From germline, CDR1 is LNHDA and CDR2 SQIVND (reference sequence). The CDR3 has 14 residues. CDR3 amino acids: CASRLAGGPHEQYF. The CDR3 region has the DNA TGTGCCAGTAGGCTAGCGGGGGGGCCCCACGAGCAGTACTTC.

The rearrangement joins TRBV18 to TRBJ2-7; 7 bases match TRBD1. The CDR3 is 14 amino acids. Germline lookup yields CDR1 KGHSH and CDR2 LQKENI. The V and J ends lost 4 bases and 3 bases, in that order; junction bases with no gene match: 6. This CDR3 is CASSLLGTDYEQYF. CDR3 nucleotides: TGTGCCAGCTCACTCCTCGGGACAGACTACGAGCAGTACTTC. Based on the CDR3 plus reference TRBV18 and TRBJ2-7, the full variable domain is NAGVMQNPRHLVRRRGQEARLRCSPMKGHSHVYWYRQLPEEGLKFMVYLQKENIIDESGMPKERFSAEFPKEGPSILRIQQVVRGDSAAYFCASSLLGTDYEQYFGPGTRLTVT.

The chain carries TRBV3-1 (or the pseudogene TRBV3-2) and TRBJ2-3, with 11 nucleotides matching TRBD2. Looked up from germline, CDR1 is LGHDT and CDR2 is YNNKEL (reference sequence). This CDR3 is built from 17 residues. The V gene end was trimmed by 2 bases and the J gene end by 0 bases; junction bases not matched to a gene: 4. This CDR3 reads CASSQFSGGASTDTQYF. Here the CDR3 DNA reads TGTGCCAGCAGCCAATTTAGCGGGGGGGCTAGCACAGATACGCAGTATTTT.

This chain connects TRBV9 to TRBJ1-1; D not resolved. The CDR3 is 12 amino acids. In germline, CDR1 is SGDLS, CDR2 YYNGEE. Deletions cut 7 bases from V and 3 bases from J, with 10 bases between. CDR3 protein: CASGEVDTEAFF. CDR3 nucleotides: TGTGCCAGCGGCGAGGTTGACACTGAAGCTTTCTTT.